The T cell receptor (beta chain) under discussion was sequenced for a study of blood T cell repertoires in COVID-19. In the study overall: T cells, B-cell-depleted T cells, or PBMCs provided the cDNA or gDNA that served as material.

In the authors' methods: Reference gene primers were amplified, and this amplification served to estimate nucleated cell counts. This table comes from immunoSEQ multiplex PCR, and its TCRdb copy is limited to in-frame clones, with some not included. For V, J and clone size, that table is used; D and trimming come from the DNA. The sample shows 290,000 or so clones, roughly 85% of them seen only once. The clonotype originates from a man in his fifties or sixties with active or convalescent COVID-19. What was sequenced was peripheral blood.

CDR3: CASRLTEGTEAFF. The CDR3 nucleotides are TGCGCCAGCAGGTTGACAGAAGGAACTGAAGCTTTCTTT. The V gene is TRBV10-2, the J gene TRBJ1-1; D is possibly TRBD1 (5 bases). The CDR3 totals 13 residues. Between the trimmed V and J ends, which lost 6 bases and 5 bases, there was a span of 13 bases. Per the germline V gene, CDR1 is WSHSY and CDR2 is SAAADI.